The 15 T cell receptor beta chains below come from one sample, sequenced in a study of T cell responses to AZD1222 COVID-19 vaccine. Only in-frame clones appear in the TCRdb table, and some are missing; sequencing was by immunoSEQ multiplex PCR. Altogether 100,000 to 150,000 clones are present, less than 95% being singletons, with the ten largest covering 6.9%. The sequencing used peripheral blood, collected on day 0 of AZD1222 vaccination. The receptor source for this set is an adult in good health.

The rearrangement joins TRBV7-2 to TRBJ1-2; D is unresolved. Germline V lookup: CDR1 SGHTA, CDR2 FQGNSA. The CDR3 totals 18 residues. Trimming cost V 5 bases and J 4 bases, with 26 bases left between them. The CDR3 loop is CASSINPPIGGASYGYTF. In DNA form, the CDR3 reads TGTGCCAGCAGCATAAACCCCCCGATTGGAGGAGCTTCCTATGGCTACACCTTC.

CDR3 loop: CASSDEDRGRRGYGYTF. The CDR3 DNA is TGTGCCAGCAGTGACGAGGACAGGGGGCGAAGAGGCTATGGCTACACCTTC. The chain is built from TRBV6-1 and TRBJ1-2, with 11 positions matching TRBD1. Germline CDR1 and CDR2: MNHNS and SASEGT. The trim removed 3 bases at V and 4 bases at J, leaving 10 bases unmatched. CDR3 length: 17 residues.

A single count supports this clone. The chain joins TRBV7-2 to TRBJ1-2, with no clear D. V lost 1 base, J lost 2 bases, and 11 bases lay in between. Looked up from germline, CDR1 is SGHTA and CDR2 is FQGNSA. The CDR3 length is 15 residues. The CDR3 DNA sequence: TGTGCCAGCAGCTTAGAGGTCCTCTCCAACTATGGCTACACCTTC. Translated: CASSLEVLSNYGYTF. Looking up the rest from reference TRBV7-2 and TRBJ1-2 gives the full variable domain: GAGVSQSPSNKVTEKGKDVELRCDPISGHTALYWYRQSLGQGLEFLIYFQGNSAPDKSGLPSDRFSAERTGGSVSTLTIQRTQQEDSAVYLCASSLEVLSNYGYTFGSGTRLTVV.

The chain joins TRBV27 to TRBJ2-1, with D perhaps TRBD2 (5 bases). Germline CDR1 and CDR2: MNHEY and SMNVEV (reference sequence). Trimming took 10 bases from V and 5 from J, leaving 27 bases between them. This CDR3 region has 17 residues. The CDR3 DNA reads as TGTGCCACCTATGCATCCGAGGGTTCCCCTATACACAATGAGCAGTTCTTC. It codes for CATYASEGSPIHNEQFF.

V and J are TRBV19 and TRBJ1-2; possible D gene TRBD1, 5 bases. The CDR3 totals 16 residues. CDR1 is LNHDA and CDR2 is SQIVND in the germline V gene (reference sequence). Trimming removed 3 bases from V and 4 bases from J, with 18 bases in between. CDR3 DNA: TGTGCCAGTAGTATCTCCGCCAGGGTAGATCTCTATGGCTACACCTTC. Amino acids: CASSISARVDLYGYTF.

This chain links TRBV19 with TRBJ1-5; TRBD1 agrees at 8 bases. Germline loops: CDR1 LNHDA, CDR2 SQIVND (reference sequence). V gave up 4 bases and J gave up 8 bases; unmatched junction bases: 10. The CDR3 spans 15 residues. CDR3 amino acids: CASSTQDRVGKPQHF. CDR3 nucleotides: TGTGCCAGTAGTACACAGGACAGGGTTGGAAAGCCCCAGCATTTT.

This chain joins TRBV7-9 and TRBJ2-3, with no clear D. The CDR3 is 10 amino acids. Germline CDR1 SEHNR, CDR2 FQNEAQ (reference sequence). V was clipped by 8 bases and J by 3 bases, with 3 bases between them. In DNA form, the CDR3 reads TGTGCCAGCGGGACAGATACGCAGTATTTT. Protein sequence: CASGTDTQYF. Full variable domain (rest looked up from reference TRBV7-9 and TRBJ2-3): DTGVSQNPRHKITKRGQNVTFRCDPISEHNRLYWYRQTLGQGPEFLTYFQNEAQLEKSRLLSDRFSAERPKGSFSTLEIQRTEQGDSAMYLCASGTDTQYFGPGTRLTVL.

This chain connects TRBV27 to TRBJ1-5; 9 nucleotides match TRBD1. Looked up from germline, CDR1 is MNHEY and CDR2 is SMNVEV (reference sequence). The trim removed 6 bases at V and 4 bases at J, leaving 7 bases unmatched. This CDR3 has 15 amino acids. The CDR3 spells CASRSGQGMNQPQHF. The CDR3 DNA is TGTGCCAGCAGATCCGGACAGGGGATGAATCAGCCCCAGCATTTT.

J is TRBJ2-7 and V is TRBV27, with 9 bases that match TRBD1. With V trimmed by 7 bases and J by 5 bases, 15 bases remained unmatched. This CDR3 comprises 16 residues. Per germline, CDR1 MNHEY and CDR2 SMNVEV (reference sequence). The CDR3 region is CASTQQQHRGLDEQYF. CDR3 nucleotides: TGTGCCAGCACTCAACAGCAGCACAGGGGGCTTGACGAGCAGTACTTC.

CDR3 loop: CASSDKGGQGARTF. In nucleotides, the CDR3 is TGTGCCAGCAGTGACAAGGGGGGACAGGGGGCTCGCACCTTC. The rearrangement links TRBV6-4 to TRBJ1-2; TRBD1 matches at 12 bases. Germline V gives CDR1 MRHNA, CDR2 SNTAGT. The CDR3 sequence is 14 residues long. After removal of 2 bases from V and 13 bases from J, the junction contained 8 bases not matched to a gene.

The V and J genes are TRBV28 and TRBJ2-5, with 7 bases identical to TRBD1. Germline V gene data show CDR1 as MDHEN and CDR2 as SYDVKM. The CDR3 runs 15 residues. Trimming took 5 bases from V and 5 from J; bases not matched to a gene: 11. CDR3 bases: TGTGCCAGCAGTCACGACAGGGCTTCCGAGGAGACCCAGTACTTC. Protein: CASSHDRASEETQYF.

The CDR3 coding sequence is TGTGCCAGCTCCACACTTCCAGCAGGAGTAGCCAAAAACATTCAGTACTTC. It specifies CASSTLPAGVAKNIQYF. The chain uses TRBV18 and TRBJ2-4; unclear D gene. Germline-derived CDR1 and CDR2 are KGHSH and LQKENI. V lost 6 bases to trimming and J lost 0 bases, with 18 bases between them. CDR3 length: 17 residues. Complete variable domain (other parts from reference TRBV18 and TRBJ2-4): NAGVMQNPRHLVRRRGQEARLRCSPMKGHSHVYWYRQLPEEGLKFMVYLQKENIIDESGMPKERFSAEFPKEGPSILRIQQVVRGDSAAYFCASSTLPAGVAKNIQYFGAGTRLSVL.

This chain connects TRBV12-3 or TRBV12-4 to TRBJ1-5; no reliable D call. This CDR3 comprises 12 residues. In DNA form, the CDR3 reads TGTGCAGTAGAAGGGTTTGGACAGCCCCAGCATTTT. Translating it yields CAVEGFGQPQHF.

The chain employs TRBV28 and TRBJ1-1; tentative D call: TRBD1 (5 bases). Germline V gene lookup returns CDR1 MDHEN and CDR2 SYDVKM. Trimming shortened V by 3 bases and J by 8 bases, and 13 bases separated the two germline ends. This CDR3 is built from 13 residues. CDR3 loop: CASSLFSRGEAFF. CDR3 DNA: TGTGCCAGCAGTTTGTTCTCTCGGGGGGAAGCTTTCTTT.

This chain connects TRBV6-5 to TRBJ2-5, with 7 bases aligning to TRBD2. The CDR3 contains 15 residues. V dropped 10 bases and J dropped 7; count of bases not matched to a gene: 18. Germline CDR1 is MNHEY and CDR2 is SVGAGI. The CDR3 DNA is TGTGCCACCTCAGTTATACCTACGGGGGGTGCGACCCAGTACTTC. The encoded protein is CATSVIPTGGATQYF.